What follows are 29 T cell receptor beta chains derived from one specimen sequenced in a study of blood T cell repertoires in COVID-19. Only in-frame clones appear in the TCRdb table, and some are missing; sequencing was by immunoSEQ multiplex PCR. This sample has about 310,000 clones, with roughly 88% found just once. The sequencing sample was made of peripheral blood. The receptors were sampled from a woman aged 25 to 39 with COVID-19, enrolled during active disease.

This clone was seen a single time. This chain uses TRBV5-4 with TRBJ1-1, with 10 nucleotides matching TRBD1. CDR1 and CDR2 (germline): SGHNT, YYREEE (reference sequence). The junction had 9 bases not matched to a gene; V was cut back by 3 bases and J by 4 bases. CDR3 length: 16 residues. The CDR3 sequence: CASSSGTGEVGTEAFF. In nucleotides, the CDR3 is TGTGCCAGCAGCTCCGGGACAGGGGAGGTGGGCACTGAAGCTTTCTTT.

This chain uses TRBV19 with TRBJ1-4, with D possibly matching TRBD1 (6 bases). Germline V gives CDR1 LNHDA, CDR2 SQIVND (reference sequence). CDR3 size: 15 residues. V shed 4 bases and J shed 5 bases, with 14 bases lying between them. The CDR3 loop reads CASSTPARGNEKLFF. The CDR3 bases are TGTGCCAGTAGTACCCCGGCGAGGGGGAATGAAAAACTGTTTTTT.

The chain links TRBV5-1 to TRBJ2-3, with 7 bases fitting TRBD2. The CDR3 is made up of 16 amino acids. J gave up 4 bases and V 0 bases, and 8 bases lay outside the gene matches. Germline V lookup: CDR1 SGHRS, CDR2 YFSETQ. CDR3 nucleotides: TGCGCCAGCAGCTTGGAGGTGGGAGGGCCGGCAGATACGCAGTATTTT. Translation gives CASSLEVGGPADTQYF.

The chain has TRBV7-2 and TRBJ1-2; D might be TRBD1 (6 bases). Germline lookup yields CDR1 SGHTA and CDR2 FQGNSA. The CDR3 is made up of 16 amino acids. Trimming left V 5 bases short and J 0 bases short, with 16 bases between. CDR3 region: CASSTLDRIANYGYTF. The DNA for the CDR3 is TGTGCCAGCAGCACGCTTGACAGGATAGCTAACTATGGCTACACCTTC.

CDR3 residues: CASSPLGQGGNGYTF. The CDR3, as DNA: TGTGCCAGCTCACCCCTCGGACAGGGAGGAAATGGCTACACCTTC. The V and J genes are TRBV18 and TRBJ1-2, with 8 bases fitting TRBD1. The germline gives CDR1 KGHSH, CDR2 LQKENI. CDR3 length equals 15 residues. The trim removed 3 bases at V and 6 bases at J, leaving 9 bases unmatched.

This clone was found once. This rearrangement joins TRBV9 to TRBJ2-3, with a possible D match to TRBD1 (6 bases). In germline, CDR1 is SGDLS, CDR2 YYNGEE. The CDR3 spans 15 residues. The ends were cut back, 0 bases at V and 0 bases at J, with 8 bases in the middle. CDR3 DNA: TGTGCCAGCAGCGTAGGGACAGCTAGCACAGATACGCAGTATTTT. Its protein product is CASSVGTASTDTQYF.

The CDR3 DNA reads TGTGCCAGTAGTATCACAGGGAATGATAATTCACCCCTCCACTTT. Its translation: CASSITGNDNSPLHF. V usage is TRBV19 and J usage is TRBJ1-6; perhaps TRBD1 as D (6 bases). V was cut by 3 bases and J by 5 bases, with 11 bases left in between. From germline, CDR1 is LNHDA and CDR2 SQIVND (reference sequence). CDR3 length: 15 residues.

The chain's CDR3 is CSATGDEQYF. DNA of the CDR3: TGCAGTGCTACGGGGGACGAGCAGTACTTC. The J gene is TRBJ2-7, the V gene TRBV20-1; D is perhaps TRBD2 (6 bases). V gave up 4 bases and J gave up 5 bases, with 6 bases separating them. The germline CDR1 and CDR2 sequences are DFQATT and SNEGSKA (reference sequence). This CDR3 region has 10 residues.

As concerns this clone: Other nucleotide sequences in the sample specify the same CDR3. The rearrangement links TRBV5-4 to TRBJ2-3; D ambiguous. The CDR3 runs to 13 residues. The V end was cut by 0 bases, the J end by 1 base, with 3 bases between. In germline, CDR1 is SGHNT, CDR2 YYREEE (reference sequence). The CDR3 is CASSLAGTDTQYF. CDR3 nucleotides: TGTGCCAGCAGCTTGGCTGGCACAGATACGCAGTATTTT.

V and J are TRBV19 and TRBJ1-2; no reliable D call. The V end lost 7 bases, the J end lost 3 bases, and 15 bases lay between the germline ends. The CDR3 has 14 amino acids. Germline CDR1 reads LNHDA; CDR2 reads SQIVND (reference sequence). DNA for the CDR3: TGTGCCAGTACCCCTGGGGAGGTGGACTATGGCTACACCTTC. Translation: CASTPGEVDYGYTF. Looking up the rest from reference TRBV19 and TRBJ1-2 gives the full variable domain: DGGITQSPKYLFRKEGQNVTLSCEQNLNHDAMYWYRQDPGQGLRLIYYSQIVNDFQKGDIAEGYSVSREKKESFPLTVTSAQKNPTAFYLCASTPGEVDYGYTFGSGTRLTVV.

DNA for the CDR3: TGTGCCAGCAGCGCGGGGGCGAACACCGGGGAGCTGTTTTTT. This sequence encodes CASSAGANTGELFF. The chain combines TRBV11-2 with TRBJ2-2; 7 nucleotides align to TRBD2. This CDR3 region has 14 residues. Germline CDR1 SGHAT, CDR2 FQNNGV. V was clipped by 5 bases and J by 0 bases; unmatched bases: 0.

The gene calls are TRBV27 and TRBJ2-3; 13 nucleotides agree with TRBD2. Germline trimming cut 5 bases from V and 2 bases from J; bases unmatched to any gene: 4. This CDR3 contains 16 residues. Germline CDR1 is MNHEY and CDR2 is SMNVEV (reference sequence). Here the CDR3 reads CASSQLAGGDTDTQYF. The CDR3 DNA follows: TGTGCCAGCAGTCAACTAGCGGGAGGGGACACAGATACGCAGTATTTT.

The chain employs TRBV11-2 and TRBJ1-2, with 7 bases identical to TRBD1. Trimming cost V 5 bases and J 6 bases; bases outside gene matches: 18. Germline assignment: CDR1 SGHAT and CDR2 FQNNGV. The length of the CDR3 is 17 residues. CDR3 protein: CASSPTPLTGIADGYTF. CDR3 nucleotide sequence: TGTGCCAGCAGCCCCACACCCCTGACAGGGATAGCGGATGGCTACACCTTC.

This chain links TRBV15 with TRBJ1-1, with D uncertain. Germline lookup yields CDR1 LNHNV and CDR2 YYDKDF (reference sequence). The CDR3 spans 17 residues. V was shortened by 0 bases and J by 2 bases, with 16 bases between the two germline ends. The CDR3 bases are TGTGCCACCAGCAGAGATAAAACTATTCGGCCCAACACTGAAGCTTTCTTT. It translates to CATSRDKTIRPNTEAFF.

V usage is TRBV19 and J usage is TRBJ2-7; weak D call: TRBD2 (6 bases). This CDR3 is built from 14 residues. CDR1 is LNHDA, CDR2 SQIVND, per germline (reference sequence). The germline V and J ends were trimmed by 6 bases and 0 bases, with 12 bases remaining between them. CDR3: CASSEGGISYEQYF. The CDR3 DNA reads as TGTGCCAGTAGCGAGGGAGGTATCTCCTACGAGCAGTACTTC. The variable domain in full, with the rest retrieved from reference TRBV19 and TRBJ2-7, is DGGITQSPKYLFRKEGQNVTLSCEQNLNHDAMYWYRQDPGQGLRLIYYSQIVNDFQKGDIAEGYSVSREKKESFPLTVTSAQKNPTAFYLCASSEGGISYEQYFGPGTRLTVT.

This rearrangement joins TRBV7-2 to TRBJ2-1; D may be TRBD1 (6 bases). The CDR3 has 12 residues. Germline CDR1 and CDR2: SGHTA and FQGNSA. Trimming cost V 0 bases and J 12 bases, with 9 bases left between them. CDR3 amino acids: CASSLAGRGQFF. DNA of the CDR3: TGTGCCAGCAGCTTAGCAGGCAGGGGGCAGTTCTTC.

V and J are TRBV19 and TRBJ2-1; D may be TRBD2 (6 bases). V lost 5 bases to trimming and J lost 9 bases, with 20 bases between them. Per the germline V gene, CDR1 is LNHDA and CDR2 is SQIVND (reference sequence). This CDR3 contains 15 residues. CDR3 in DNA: TGTGCCAGTAGTGTAATCCCTGGCCGGGGGAGTGAGCAGTTCTTC. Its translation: CASSVIPGRGSEQFF.

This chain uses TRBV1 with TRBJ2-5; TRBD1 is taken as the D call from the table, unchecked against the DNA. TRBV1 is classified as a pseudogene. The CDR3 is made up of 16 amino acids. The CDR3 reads CTSSQDCDNHSETQYF. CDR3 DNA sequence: TGCACCAGCAGCCAAGATTGCGACAACCACTCCGAGACCCAGTACTTC.

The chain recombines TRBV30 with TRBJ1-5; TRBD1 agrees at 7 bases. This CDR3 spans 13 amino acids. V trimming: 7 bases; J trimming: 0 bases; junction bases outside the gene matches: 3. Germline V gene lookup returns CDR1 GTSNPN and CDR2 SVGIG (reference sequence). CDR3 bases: TGTGCCTACGGGACAGATAGCAATCAGCCCCAGCATTTT. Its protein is CAYGTDSNQPQHF.

CDR3 sequence (DNA): TGTGCCAGCTCACCACCGGGGAGTATCTACAATGAGCAGTTCTTC. Protein product: CASSPPGSIYNEQFF. This chain joins TRBV18 and TRBJ2-1; maybe TRBD2 (5 bases). Trimming removed 0 bases from V and 3 bases from J, with 9 bases in between. Germline-derived CDR1 and CDR2 are KGHSH and LQKENI. The length of the CDR3 is 15 residues.

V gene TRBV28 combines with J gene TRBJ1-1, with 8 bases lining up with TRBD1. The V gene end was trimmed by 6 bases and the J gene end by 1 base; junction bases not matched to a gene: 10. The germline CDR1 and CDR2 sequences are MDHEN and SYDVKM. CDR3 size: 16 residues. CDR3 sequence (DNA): TGTGCCAGCAGCCGCCCAGGGACAGGACCGAACACTGAAGCTTTCTTT. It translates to CASSRPGTGPNTEAFF.

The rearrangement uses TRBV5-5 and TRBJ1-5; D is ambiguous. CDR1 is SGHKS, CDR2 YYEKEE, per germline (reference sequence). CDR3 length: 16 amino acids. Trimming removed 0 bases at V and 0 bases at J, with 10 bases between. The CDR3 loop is CASSLAAGYSNQPQHF. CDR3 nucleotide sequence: TGTGCCAGCAGCTTGGCAGCAGGTTATAGCAATCAGCCCCAGCATTTT. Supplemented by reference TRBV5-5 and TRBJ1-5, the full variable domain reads DAGVTQSPTHLIKTRGQQVTLRCSPISGHKSVSWYQQVLGQGPQFIFQYYEKEERGRGNFPDRFSARQFPNYSSELNVNALLLGDSALYLCASSLAAGYSNQPQHFGDGTRLSIL.

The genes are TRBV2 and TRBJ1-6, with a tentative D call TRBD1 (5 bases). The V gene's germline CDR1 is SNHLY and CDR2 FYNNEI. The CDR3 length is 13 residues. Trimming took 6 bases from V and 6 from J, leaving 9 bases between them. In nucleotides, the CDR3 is TGTGCCAGCAGACAGGACGGTAATTCACCCCTCCACTTT. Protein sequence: CASRQDGNSPLHF.

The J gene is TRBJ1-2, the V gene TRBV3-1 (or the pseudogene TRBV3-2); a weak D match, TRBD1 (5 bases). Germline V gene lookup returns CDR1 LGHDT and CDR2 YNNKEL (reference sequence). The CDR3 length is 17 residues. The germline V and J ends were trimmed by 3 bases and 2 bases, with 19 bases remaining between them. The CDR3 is CASSQSPSRQRNYGYTF. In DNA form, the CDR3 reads TGTGCCAGCAGCCAGAGCCCGAGCCGACAGAGAAACTATGGCTACACCTTC.

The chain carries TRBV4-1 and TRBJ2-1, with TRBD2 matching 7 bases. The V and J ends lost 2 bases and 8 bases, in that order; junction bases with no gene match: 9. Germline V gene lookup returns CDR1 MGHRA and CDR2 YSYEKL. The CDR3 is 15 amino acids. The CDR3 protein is CASSQPLAIYHEQFF. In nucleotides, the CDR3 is TGCGCCAGCAGCCAACCACTAGCGATATACCATGAGCAGTTCTTC.

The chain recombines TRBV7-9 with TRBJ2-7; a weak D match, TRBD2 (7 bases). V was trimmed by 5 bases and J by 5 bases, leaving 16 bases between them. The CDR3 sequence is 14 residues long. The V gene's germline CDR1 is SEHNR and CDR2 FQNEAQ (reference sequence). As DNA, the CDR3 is TGTGCCAGCAGCCCAGTAGGGGGGGCGGACGAGCAGTACTTC. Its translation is CASSPVGGADEQYF.

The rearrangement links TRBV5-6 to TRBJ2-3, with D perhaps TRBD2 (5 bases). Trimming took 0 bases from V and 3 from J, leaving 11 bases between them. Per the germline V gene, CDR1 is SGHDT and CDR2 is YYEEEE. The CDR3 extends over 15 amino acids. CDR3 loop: CASSLVSAPTDTQYF. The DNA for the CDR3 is TGTGCCAGCAGCTTGGTTAGCGCCCCTACAGATACGCAGTATTTT.

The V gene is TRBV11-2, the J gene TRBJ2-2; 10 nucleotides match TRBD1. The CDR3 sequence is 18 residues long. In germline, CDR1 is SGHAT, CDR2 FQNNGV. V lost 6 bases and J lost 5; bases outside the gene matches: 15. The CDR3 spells CASSLGQGRLGGTGELFF. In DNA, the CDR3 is TGTGCCAGCAGTTTGGGACAGGGGCGCCTTGGGGGGACCGGGGAGCTGTTTTTT.

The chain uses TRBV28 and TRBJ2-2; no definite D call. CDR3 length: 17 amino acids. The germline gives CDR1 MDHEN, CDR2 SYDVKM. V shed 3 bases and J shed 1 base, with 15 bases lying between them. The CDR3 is CASSFVFGQKNTGELFF. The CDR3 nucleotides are TGTGCCAGCAGTTTCGTTTTTGGCCAGAAGAACACCGGGGAGCTGTTTTTT.